This TCR beta chain derives from a study of blood T cell repertoires in COVID-19. Overall study context: Samples came from the United States, Italy and Spain, spanning acute and convalescent COVID-19. PBMCs, B-cell-depleted T cells, or T cells provided the cDNA or gDNA that made up the material.

Original analysis: Estimation of nucleated cell counts relied on the amplification of reference gene primers. Clones were read by immunoSEQ multiplex PCR, and TCRdb kept only the in-frame ones, dropping some. V and J calls and clone size come straight from that table; D and trimming were deduced from the DNA. The sample holds some 45,000 clones; roughly nine tenths are singletons and the top ten take 9.2%. V was cut by 0 bases and J by 4 bases, with 12 bases left in between. Germline values: CDR1 LGHDT, CDR2 YNNKEL (reference sequence). The CDR3 length is 15 residues. The rearrangement joins TRBV3-1 (or the pseudogene TRBV3-2) to TRBJ2-5; perhaps TRBD1 as D (6 bases). This receptor was obtained from a human donor in a cohort sampled during active COVID-19. Specimen: peripheral blood. The CDR3 sequence is CASSQDSSGVETQYF. Here the CDR3 DNA reads TGTGCCAGCAGCCAAGATTCGTCAGGGGTAGAGACCCAGTACTTC.